This T cell receptor (beta chain) was captured in a study of neoadjuvant anti-PD-1 for oral cavity cancer. Sequencing used immunoSEQ multiplex PCR; TCRdb keeps in-frame clones, though not all of them. This sample has around 12,000 clones, with 65% found just once. The CDR3 is made up of 16 amino acids. Germline CDR1 is MDHEN and CDR2 is SYDVKM. Losses at the gene ends were 2 bases for V and 4 bases for J; bases not matched to a gene: 7. Blood cells were analyzed directly, without culture or expansion. In its sample, this clone was seen a few times. Specimen: PBMCs, collected before nivolumab (anti-PD-1) treatment. This sequence joins TRBV28 and TRBJ1-2; 10 positions match TRBD1. The sequence derives from a person aged 35-79 years with oral cavity squamous cell carcinoma. This chain's CDR3 is CASSLIRTGGSYGYTF. The CDR3 coding sequence is TGTGCCAGCAGTTTAATCCGGACAGGGGGGAGCTATGGCTACACCTTC.